This T cell receptor beta chain was retrieved from a study of T cells after yellow fever vaccination. In this sample, this clonotype turned up many times. A single record per CDR3 protein comes from TCRdb applying MiXCR to the 5' RACE reads. The table lists some 150,000 distinct CDR3 sequences, 11% of them singletons. This specimen consisted of CD8+ T cells sorted from PBMCs, obtained 15 days after the yellow fever booster vaccination. This TCR was sampled from a man younger than 30 who received the YFV17D yellow fever vaccine.

The CDR3 loop is CASRSQTWDEQYF. The CDR3 DNA is TGCGCCAGCAGGTCTCAAACTTGGGACGAGCAGTACTTC. The chain recombines TRBV4-1 with TRBJ2-7; D is unresolved. The CDR3 extends over 13 amino acids. Germline CDR1 reads MGHRA; CDR2 reads YSYEKL. V lost 6 bases and J 5 bases, leaving 14 bases between the germline ends.